These 4 T cell receptor beta chains share one sample of origin, sequenced in a study of beta chain features in type 1 diabetes listed by TCRdb under 2018. Results and caveats for the whole study, not just this receptor: A moderate but significant shortening of TCRB CDR3 length was observed in type 1 diabetes patients in all four CD4+ subsets.

Library preparation employed the immunoSEQ multiplex PCR assay. The entire amount of isolated RNA was reverse transcribed using the High Capacity cDNA Reverse Transcription Kit, so the sequenced TCRB transcripts were expressed ones. The table comes from immuneACCESS by way of TCRdb, which keeps in-frame sequences with V and J called. Part of the clones is missing from these tables; in studies checked, under half for an unresolved V gene and the rest for unknown reasons. Across this sample there are 45,000 to 65,000 clones, with 52% seen only once. Roughly 2.5% of the sample rests with the top ten. No antigen has been assigned to these receptors. Sequences were obtained from Tregs from blood. This specimen's cell subset or site label, interpreted: regulatory CD4+ T cells. All receptors come from a woman between 40 and 55 years old with type 1 diabetes.

The chain links TRBV28 to TRBJ2-5; tentative D call: TRBD2 (5 bases). The germline V and J ends were trimmed by 2 bases and 7 bases, with 17 bases remaining between them. This CDR3 comprises 15 residues. CDR1 is MDHEN, CDR2 SYDVKM, per germline. The CDR3 reads CASSLAGEAARTQYF. CDR3 in DNA: TGTGCCAGCAGTTTAGCGGGTGAAGCGGCGAGGACCCAGTACTTC.

This clone was counted between two and nine times. V is TRBV4-2 and J is TRBJ1-4; 9 bases align to TRBD1. The V segment lost 2 bases and the J segment 8 bases; nucleotides outside the gene matches: 12. CDR1 is LGHNA, CDR2 YNFKEQ, per germline. The CDR3 has 17 residues. The DNA for the CDR3 is TGTGCCAGCAGCCAACGCCCGAGACAGGGGGTAGCGGAAAAACTGTTTTTT. This gives the protein CASSQRPRQGVAEKLFF.

The rearrangement joins TRBV18 to TRBJ1-1; 8 bases are a match to TRBD1. V dropped 2 bases and J dropped 1; count of bases not matched to a gene: 6. The germline gives CDR1 KGHSH, CDR2 LQKENI. The CDR3 is made up of 16 amino acids. CDR3 bases: TGTGCCAGCTCACCATTTCGGACAGGGCGGAACACTGAAGCTTTCTTT. Translating it yields CASSPFRTGRNTEAFF.

The chain recombines TRBV7-3 with TRBJ2-5; 8 nucleotides align to TRBD2. The CDR3 extends over 14 amino acids. Trimming cost V 4 bases and J 6 bases; bases outside gene matches: 7. From germline, CDR1 is SGHTA and CDR2 FQGTGA. The CDR3 coding sequence is TGTGCCAGCAGCTCCGGGGGGGGCTCAAAGACCCAGTACTTC. Protein: CASSSGGGSKTQYF.